What follows are 29 T cell receptor beta chains derived from one specimen sequenced in a study of blood T cell repertoires in COVID-19. TCRdb's copy holds only in-frame clones and misses some; the assay was immunoSEQ multiplex PCR. The sample carries 150,000 or so clones, about 82% recorded once. Sequencing was performed on peripheral blood. These receptors were obtained from a woman older than 75 with active or convalescent COVID-19.

The J gene is TRBJ1-1, the V gene TRBV6-1; TRBD1 aligns across 9 bases. The CDR3 totals 16 residues. Losses at the gene ends were 3 bases for V and 2 bases for J; bases not matched to a gene: 7. From germline, CDR1 is MNHNS and CDR2 SASEGT. This CDR3 is CASSDLQGAINTEAFF. In DNA form, the CDR3 reads TGTGCCAGCAGTGATTTACAGGGGGCAATTAACACTGAAGCTTTCTTT.

The chain carries TRBV25-1 and TRBJ2-2, with D perhaps TRBD2 (6 bases). CDR3 length equals 16 residues. The germline V gene has CDR1 MGHDK and CDR2 SYGVNS. Trimming removed 3 bases at V and 4 bases at J, with 15 bases between. CDR3 region: CASSDPSEGPTGELFF. CDR3 bases: TGTGCCAGCAGTGACCCGTCGGAGGGCCCCACCGGGGAGCTGTTTTTT.

V usage is TRBV28 and J usage is TRBJ1-5; the D is unclear. The CDR3 loop spans 15 amino acids. The germline V gene encodes CDR1 MDHEN and CDR2 SYDVKM. Deletions cut 4 bases from V and 0 bases from J, with 10 bases between. The CDR3 coding sequence is TGTGCCAGCAGTTCCCGCCTATATAGCAATCAGCCCCAGCATTTT. This gives the protein CASSSRLYSNQPQHF.

The rearrangement uses TRBV18 and TRBJ1-1; D perhaps matches TRBD1 (6 bases). The CDR3 spans 16 residues. In germline, CDR1 is KGHSH, CDR2 LQKENI. V lost 3 bases and J lost 1, with 15 bases in between. CDR3 protein: CASSPATTQGNTEAFF. The CDR3 DNA sequence: TGTGCCAGCTCACCGGCCACAACACAGGGGAACACTGAAGCTTTCTTT.

This chain uses TRBV21-1 with TRBJ1-2; TRBD1 was called by the table and not checked on the DNA. TRBV21-1 is assigned pseudogene status. CDR3 length equals 14 residues. CDR3 sequence reads: CASSAQDRGIGYTF. CDR3 sequence (DNA): TGTGCCAGCAGCGCCCAGGACAGGGGGATTGGCTACACCTTC.

The chain combines TRBV29-1 with TRBJ1-1; TRBD1 matches 9 bases. V was clipped by 4 bases and J by 0 bases; unmatched bases: 12. Germline CDR1 is SQVTM and CDR2 is ANQGSEA. CDR3 length: 17 amino acids. The CDR3 loop reads CSVGSIIGTGMNTEAFF. The CDR3 coding sequence is TGCAGCGTTGGCTCAATAATCGGGACAGGGATGAACACTGAAGCTTTCTTT.

The chain uses TRBV28 and TRBJ1-5; 7 nucleotides line up with TRBD1. Trimming at V came to 7 bases and at J to 8 bases, leaving 5 bases not matched to a gene. The germline gives CDR1 MDHEN, CDR2 SYDVKM. The CDR3 is made up of 12 amino acids. CDR3 region: CASMTGMEPQHF. CDR3 DNA: TGTGCCAGCATGACAGGGATGGAGCCCCAGCATTTT.

V and J are TRBV12-1 and TRBJ2-3; TRBD2 is taken as the D call from the table, unchecked against the DNA. TRBV12-1 has pseudogene status. CDR3 length: 18 amino acids. CDR3 sequence: CASSPDFPGGAYTDTQYF. In DNA form, the CDR3 reads TGTGCCAGCAGCCCCGACTTTCCGGGGGGGGCCTACACAGATACGCAGTATTTT.

This rearrangement joins TRBV6-5 to TRBJ1-1; TRBD1 matches at 7 bases. Germline assignment: CDR1 MNHEY and CDR2 SVGAGI. J gave up 1 base and V 6 bases, and 5 bases lay outside the gene matches. The CDR3 runs 14 residues. CDR3 in amino acids: CASRGGQANTEAFF. DNA of the CDR3: TGTGCCAGCAGAGGCGGACAGGCGAACACTGAAGCTTTCTTT.

With respect to this clone: The same CDR3 is also encoded by other DNA sequences in this sample. V usage is TRBV4-2 and J usage is TRBJ1-2; D is possibly TRBD1 (6 bases). Trimming took off 1 base at V and 0 bases at J, with 6 bases between the two ends. The CDR3 runs to 14 residues. Germline CDR1 and CDR2: LGHNA and YNFKEQ. The CDR3 loop reads CASSQAGANYGYTF. The CDR3 nucleotides are TGTGCCAGCAGCCAAGCAGGGGCTAACTATGGCTACACCTTC.

The gene calls are TRBV2 and TRBJ2-3, with a possible D match to TRBD2 (5 bases). This CDR3 spans 15 amino acids. Trimming left V 2 bases short and J 4 bases short, with 13 bases between. CDR1 and CDR2 (germline): SNHLY, FYNNEI. CDR3 amino acids: CASSEYGVRADTQYF. The CDR3 nucleotides are TGTGCCAGCAGTGAATACGGGGTTCGGGCAGATACGCAGTATTTT.

The chain carries TRBV10-3 and TRBJ1-2; D perhaps matches TRBD1 (6 bases). The CDR3 has 14 residues. Germline V gene sequence: CDR1 ENHRY, CDR2 SYGVKD. V dropped 3 bases and J dropped 8 bases, with 16 bases sitting between them. The CDR3 DNA reads as TGTGCCATCAGTGACCCCGGACAGCGCCAGGGCTACACCTTC. This translates into CAISDPGQRQGYTF.

V usage is TRBV9 and J usage is TRBJ2-5, with TRBD2 as a possible D gene (6 bases). The germline V and J ends were trimmed by 0 bases and 8 bases, with 17 bases remaining between them. This CDR3 has 15 residues. Germline V gene lookup returns CDR1 SGDLS and CDR2 YYNGEE. The CDR3 loop reads CASSVDPGVGETQYF. The DNA of the CDR3 is TGTGCCAGCAGCGTAGACCCGGGGGTGGGCGAAACCCAGTACTTC. The variable domain in full, completed from reference TRBV9 and TRBJ2-5, reads DSGVTQTPKHLITATGQRVTLRCSPRSGDLSVYWYQQSLDQGLQFLIQYYNGEERAKGNILERFSAQQFPDLHSELNLSSLELGDSALYFCASSVDPGVGETQYFGPGTRLLVL.

The chain uses TRBV27 and TRBJ2-1, with 14 bases lining up with TRBD2. The germline V gene encodes CDR1 MNHEY and CDR2 SMNVEV (reference sequence). Trimming cost V 3 bases and J 8 bases; bases outside gene matches: 3. This CDR3 contains 15 residues. This chain's CDR3 is CASSLTSGGAYEQFF. The DNA for the CDR3 is TGTGCCAGCAGTTTGACTAGCGGGGGGGCCTATGAGCAGTTCTTC.

This chain uses TRBV5-1 with TRBJ1-4; no firm D call. The germline CDR1 and CDR2 sequences are SGHRS and YFSETQ. The CDR3 is 15 residues long. V shed 3 bases and J shed 0 bases, with 9 bases lying between them. For the CDR3, the DNA is TGCGCCAGCAGCTCTGGGCCAACAACTAATGAAAAACTGTTTTTT. Its translation: CASSSGPTTNEKLFF.

On this clone itself: A read error may explain this, as a much larger clone is one base away. The chain employs TRBV3-1 (or the pseudogene TRBV3-2) and TRBJ2-7; D uncertain. Germline CDR1 LGHDT, CDR2 YNNKEL (reference sequence). The ends were cut back, 4 bases at V and 1 base at J, with 2 bases in the middle. This CDR3 comprises 11 residues. The CDR3 nucleotides read TGTGCCAGCAGCCCTTCCTACGAGCAGTACTTC. Its translation: CASSPSYEQYF.

The rearrangement joins TRBV11-2 to TRBJ1-2; D unclear. CDR1 is SGHAT, CDR2 FQNNGV, per germline. Trimming removed 4 bases from V and 2 bases from J, with 5 bases in between. CDR3 length: 12 amino acids. The CDR3 here is CASSSENYGYTF. CDR3 coding DNA: TGTGCCAGCAGCTCTGAGAACTATGGCTACACCTTC.

This chain uses TRBV19 with TRBJ2-1; 7 bases are shared with TRBD1. Trimming cost V 0 bases and J 3 bases; bases outside gene matches: 2. Per germline, CDR1 LNHDA and CDR2 SQIVND (reference sequence). CDR3 length: 15 amino acids. In nucleotides, the CDR3 is TGTGCCAGTAGTATAGAGGGACAGATCTACAATGAGCAGTTCTTC. This encodes CASSIEGQIYNEQFF.

This clone has only one observation. The chain has TRBV11-2 and TRBJ1-2, with TRBD1 identical over 8 bases. Looked up from germline, CDR1 is SGHAT and CDR2 is FQNNGV. The CDR3 runs 18 residues. The trim removed 0 bases at V and 0 bases at J, leaving 9 bases unmatched. CDR3 amino acids: CASSLDRDRHSTNYGYTF. For the CDR3, the DNA is TGTGCCAGCAGCTTAGATCGGGACAGGCACTCAACTAACTATGGCTACACCTTC.

This clone appeared once. This rearrangement joins TRBV15 to TRBJ1-5, with TRBD1 as a possible D gene (6 bases). This CDR3 contains 14 residues. The germline V and J ends were trimmed by 3 bases and 4 bases, with 10 bases remaining between them. CDR1 is LNHNV, CDR2 YYDKDF, per germline (reference sequence). DNA for the CDR3: TGTGCCACCAGCAGCCGGGGGGCGAATCAGCCCCAGCATTTT. Translated, it gives CATSSRGANQPQHF.

V usage is TRBV6-1 and J usage is TRBJ1-2; TRBD1 is a possible D gene (5 bases). CDR1 is MNHNS and CDR2 is SASEGT in the germline V gene. There are 16 residues in the CDR3. The V gene lost 0 bases and the J gene lost 8 bases, with 19 bases spanning the gap. The CDR3 DNA reads as TGTGCCAGCAGTGAAGCTGCAAACCTCCGGGGGGGAGGCTACACCTTC. Its protein product is CASSEAANLRGGGYTF.

V and J are TRBV28 and TRBJ2-7; 11 nucleotides align to TRBD1. The CDR3 runs to 15 residues. With V trimmed by 5 bases and J by 8 bases, 11 bases remained unmatched. Germline loops: CDR1 MDHEN, CDR2 SYDVKM. The CDR3 loop reads CASSKWTGGPLQQYF. The CDR3 bases are TGTGCCAGCAGTAAATGGACAGGGGGCCCCCTTCAGCAGTACTTC.

A few counts support this clone. The chain has TRBV2 and TRBJ2-6; the match to TRBD1 covers 9 bases. After removal of 5 bases from V and 3 bases from J, the junction contained 5 bases not matched to a gene. Germline V gene data show CDR1 as SNHLY and CDR2 as FYNNEI. This CDR3 is built from 16 residues. CDR3 loop: CASSKDRGRGANVLTF. The CDR3 DNA reads as TGTGCCAGCAGTAAGGACAGGGGACGTGGGGCCAACGTCCTGACTTTC.

The rearrangement uses TRBV2 and TRBJ1-5; TRBD1 agrees at 10 bases. Per the germline V gene, CDR1 is SNHLY and CDR2 is FYNNEI. J lost 2 bases, V lost 9 bases, and 7 bases had no gene match. CDR3 length: 15 residues. CDR3 amino acids: CASLAGTGGNQPQHF. The CDR3 DNA follows: TGTGCCAGTCTAGCTGGGACAGGGGGCAATCAGCCCCAGCATTTT.

The chain combines TRBV7-8 with TRBJ2-5; TRBD1 matches at 7 bases. The CDR3 extends over 14 amino acids. CDR1 is SGHVS, CDR2 FQNEAQ, per germline. V lost 2 bases to trimming and J lost 5 bases; unmatched junction nucleotides: 5. The CDR3 DNA follows: TGTGCCAGCAGCTTAAAGGGACAGTGGGAGACCCAGTACTTC. It translates to CASSLKGQWETQYF.

This chain uses TRBV7-2 with TRBJ2-7, with a weak D call TRBD1 (6 bases). The CDR3 contains 14 residues. Germline CDR1 and CDR2: SGHTA and FQGNSA. Trimming stripped 4 bases from V and 5 bases from J, with 15 bases between. The CDR3 loop is CASSSGTSFNEQYF. CDR3 bases: TGTGCCAGCAGCTCAGGGACATCTTTCAACGAGCAGTACTTC. The full variable domain, its missing parts supplied by reference TRBV7-2 and TRBJ2-7, is GAGVSQSPSNKVTEKGKDVELRCDPISGHTALYWYRQSLGQGLEFLIYFQGNSAPDKSGLPSDRFSAERTGGSVSTLTIQRTQQEDSAVYLCASSSGTSFNEQYFGPGTRLTVT.

The chain carries TRBV5-3 and TRBJ2-3, with 7 nucleotides matching TRBD1. TRBV5-3 is noted as an ORF with a role that remains uncertain. The CDR3 extends over 11 amino acids. V lost 8 bases to trimming and J lost 4 bases; unmatched junction nucleotides: 1. In DNA form, the CDR3 reads TGTGCCAGGACAGGGCCAGATACGCAGTATTTT. Translated: CARTGPDTQYF.

The chain recombines TRBV5-6 with TRBJ1-1; tentatively, D is TRBD1 (5 bases). CDR3 length equals 13 residues. Trimming removed 0 bases at V and 6 bases at J, with 9 bases between. The germline CDR1 and CDR2 sequences are SGHDT and YYEEEE. CDR3 region: CASSLGGIAEAFF. CDR3 coding DNA: TGTGCCAGCAGCTTGGGGGGCATAGCTGAAGCTTTCTTT.

The J gene is TRBJ1-6, the V gene TRBV18; 8 nucleotides agree with TRBD1. With 3 bases clipped from V and 9 bases from J, the junction kept 10 bases outside the gene matches. The CDR3 is 16 residues long. Germline V CDR1 and CDR2: KGHSH, LQKENI. The CDR3 bases are TGTGCCAGCTCACCGACGCAGGGGGCAGCGTTTTCACCCCTCCACTTT. It codes for CASSPTQGAAFSPLHF.